This T cell receptor (beta chain) came from a study of human T cells and chemical hapten exposure. Study summary: Upper-back patch tests with 0.01% DPC were read at 6 days. Alopecia areata, totalis or universalis affected patients who were mostly female. Minor pooled library volume differences mainly drove per-sample TCR yield variation.

Stated time point: pre-sensitization, week 0. Described treatment: therapeutic diphenylcyclopropenone sensitization with weekly scalp DPC. Points from the study as a whole: Sensitization with DPC brought no change to TCRs above 1 in 1000 in frequency.

Germline V gene data show CDR1 as LNHNV and CDR2 as YYDKDF (reference sequence). J lost 4 bases, V lost 1 base, and 13 bases had no gene match. This CDR3 is 18 amino acids long. MiXCR, run by TCRdb on the RACE reads, gives a single entry per CDR3 protein. The sample has tens of thousands of distinct CDR3 sequences, approximately 6.7% seen once. This clonotype was detected ten times or more. Its antigen is currently unknown. Here the sequenced sample was whole blood, taken in connection with sensitization to the hapten diphenylcyclopropenone (DPC). The V and J genes are TRBV15 and TRBJ2-3, with TRBD2 matching over 8 bases. This sequence originates from a woman aged 25 to 39 with alopecia areata. Some clones in this sample may be carry-over from other donors' samples. The CDR3 sequence is CATSRGHGGARGPDTQYF. The CDR3 bases are TGTGCCACCAGCAGAGGTCACGGGGGGGCACGTGGCCCAGATACGCAGTATTTT.